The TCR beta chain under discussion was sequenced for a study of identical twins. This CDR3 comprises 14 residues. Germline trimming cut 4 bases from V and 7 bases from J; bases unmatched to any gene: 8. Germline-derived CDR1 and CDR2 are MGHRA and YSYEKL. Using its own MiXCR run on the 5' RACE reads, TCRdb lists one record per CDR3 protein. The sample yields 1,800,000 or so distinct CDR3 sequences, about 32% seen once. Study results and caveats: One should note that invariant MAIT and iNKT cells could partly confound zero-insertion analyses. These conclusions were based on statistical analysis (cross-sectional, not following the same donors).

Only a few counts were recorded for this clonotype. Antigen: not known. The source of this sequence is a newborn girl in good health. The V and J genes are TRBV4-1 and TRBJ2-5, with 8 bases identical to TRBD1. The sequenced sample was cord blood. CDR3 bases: TGCGCCAGCAGCCCCTCAGAAACAGGGGGGACCCAGTACTTC. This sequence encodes CASSPSETGGTQYF.